This passage covers 21 T cell receptor beta chains from one sample sequenced in a study of control samples from healthy donors and cancer patients. The protocol was immunoSEQ multiplex PCR, while the TCRdb copy is restricted to in-frame clones and leaves out a portion. This sample yields some 130,000 clones, of which around 96% are seen a single time; about 4% belongs to the top ten. The sequenced material came from blood. These receptors came from a man aged 25 to 45 in good health.

V usage is TRBV6-6 and J usage is TRBJ1-1; D is perhaps TRBD1 (5 bases). V was cut by 0 bases and J by 1 base, with 9 bases left in between. Germline CDR1 is MNHNY and CDR2 is SVGAGI (reference sequence). This CDR3 is 15 amino acids long. The CDR3 DNA sequence: TGTGCCAGCAGTTACTCCGCAGGGACGAACACTGAAGCTTTCTTT. Translating gives CASSYSAGTNTEAFF.

This chain uses TRBV7-9 with TRBJ2-7; D possibly corresponds to TRBD2 (6 bases). The CDR3 extends over 12 amino acids. Germline V CDR1 and CDR2: SEHNR, FQNEAQ (reference sequence). V lost 7 bases to trimming and J lost 4 bases, with 11 bases between them. For the CDR3, the DNA is TGTGCCAGCAACAGCGGGCCTTACGAGCAGTACTTC. Amino acid sequence: CASNSGPYEQYF.

The CDR3 DNA reads TGTGCCAGCAGTTTGGGACTAGCAGTCTACGAGCAGTACTTC. Its translation: CASSLGLAVYEQYF. The rearrangement joins TRBV27 to TRBJ2-7, with TRBD2 matching 9 bases. Germline CDR1 is MNHEY and CDR2 is SMNVEV (reference sequence). The trim removed 3 bases at V and 3 bases at J, leaving 3 bases unmatched. The CDR3 extends over 14 amino acids.

The J gene is TRBJ2-5, the V gene TRBV5-1, with 7 bases that match TRBD2. V trimming: 3 bases; J trimming: 3 bases; junction bases outside the gene matches: 8. Looked up from germline, CDR1 is SGHRS and CDR2 is YFSETQ. The CDR3 spans 15 residues. The DNA of the CDR3 is TGCGCCAGCAGCTGGGCCGGGGGGTGGGAAGAGACCCAGTACTTC. As protein: CASSWAGGWEETQYF.

The CDR3 DNA reads as TGTGCCAGCATCGAATTGGGACAGGGCGATCAGCCCCAGCATTTT. Its protein is CASIELGQGDQPQHF. V gene TRBV28 combines with J gene TRBJ1-5, with 9 bases matching TRBD1. V was clipped by 7 bases and J by 5 bases; unmatched bases: 9. CDR1 and CDR2 from the germline V gene are MDHEN and SYDVKM. This CDR3 is 15 amino acids long.

V usage is TRBV6-1 and J usage is TRBJ1-1; D might be TRBD1 (5 bases). The CDR3 has 16 residues. The germline V gene encodes CDR1 MNHNS and CDR2 SASEGT. V lost 3 bases and J 1 base, leaving 15 bases between the germline ends. CDR3 region: CASSDSLRTQNTEAFF. The CDR3 DNA sequence: TGTGCCAGCAGTGATAGCCTCCGGACACAGAACACTGAAGCTTTCTTT.

The rearrangement joins TRBV15 to TRBJ1-2; possible D gene TRBD1, 6 bases. Looked up from germline, CDR1 is LNHNV and CDR2 is YYDKDF (reference sequence). The V end was cut by 1 base, the J end by 7 bases, with 13 bases between. The CDR3 is 14 residues long. CDR3 sequence: CATSRGGAESGYTF. CDR3 bases: TGTGCCACCAGCAGAGGGGGGGCAGAGAGTGGCTACACCTTC. Full variable domain (remainder filled in from reference TRBV15 and TRBJ1-2): DAMVIQNPRYQVTQFGKPVTLSCSQTLNHNVMYWYQQKSSQAPKLLFHYYDKDFNNEADTPDNFQSRRPNTSFCFLDIRSPGLGDTAMYLCATSRGGAESGYTFGSGTRLTVV.

V is TRBV6-5 and J is TRBJ1-3; maybe TRBD1 (5 bases). CDR1 and CDR2 (germline): MNHEY, SVGAGI. Trimming left V 7 bases short and J 1 base short, with 11 bases between. This CDR3 comprises 14 residues. DNA for the CDR3: TGTGCCAGCAAGGAGGGGAGGTCTGGAAACACCATATATTTT. As protein: CASKEGRSGNTIYF.

For this clone: Other DNA sequences from this sample encode an identical CDR3 as well. The chain joins TRBV27 to TRBJ1-2, with TRBD1 identical over 7 bases. Trimming at V came to 6 bases and at J to 3 bases, leaving 4 bases not matched to a gene. The CDR3 loop spans 13 amino acids. Germline loops: CDR1 MNHEY, CDR2 SMNVEV (reference sequence). The CDR3 loop reads CASSIQGDYGYTF. In DNA form, the CDR3 reads TGTGCCAGCAGCATCCAGGGGGACTATGGCTACACCTTC.

This chain connects TRBV5-4 to TRBJ1-4; D perhaps matches TRBD1 (6 bases). The germline V gene encodes CDR1 SGHNT and CDR2 YYREEE (reference sequence). The CDR3 totals 16 residues. V shed 0 bases and J shed 0 bases, with 9 bases lying between them. CDR3: CASSLVRGATNEKLFF. In nucleotides, the CDR3 is TGTGCCAGCAGCTTGGTGAGGGGGGCAACTAATGAAAAACTGTTTTTT.

In nucleotides, the CDR3 is TGTGCCAGCAGTGGACAGGGAGTTTTTTACGAGCAGTACTTC. Its protein is CASSGQGVFYEQYF. The gene calls are TRBV2 and TRBJ2-7; 7 bases fit TRBD1. J was trimmed by 4 bases and V by 4 bases; bases with no gene match: 7. This CDR3 comprises 14 residues. Germline CDR1 is SNHLY and CDR2 is FYNNEI.

The V gene is TRBV7-9, the J gene TRBJ1-1, with D possibly matching TRBD1 (5 bases). This CDR3 region has 16 residues. Germline CDR1 SEHNR, CDR2 FQNEAQ (reference sequence). V lost 0 bases and J 1 base, leaving 12 bases between the germline ends. Written as DNA, the CDR3 is TGTGCCAGCAGCTTAGCCCCTATTGGGGGGAACACTGAAGCTTTCTTT. Its translation: CASSLAPIGGNTEAFF.

The chain combines TRBV9 with TRBJ1-6; D not resolved. CDR1 and CDR2 (germline): SGDLS, YYNGEE. The ends were cut back, 2 bases at V and 7 bases at J, with 10 bases in the middle. This CDR3 has 14 residues. CDR3 amino acids: CASSVTPQNSPLHF. The DNA for the CDR3 is TGTGCCAGCAGCGTTACACCCCAAAATTCACCCCTCCACTTT.

This chain joins TRBV7-2 and TRBJ2-1; 8 bases are shared with TRBD2. The V gene's germline CDR1 is SGHTA and CDR2 FQGNSA. CDR3 length equals 12 residues. V was clipped by 2 bases and J by 15 bases; unmatched bases: 6. For the CDR3, the DNA is TGTGCCAGCAGCTTATACGGGGGGGATCCGTTCTTC. As protein: CASSLYGGDPFF.

The V and J genes are TRBV5-4 and TRBJ2-1; D is tentatively TRBD1 or TRBD2 (6 bases each). V lost 4 bases, J lost 5 bases, and 16 bases lay in between. The germline V gene encodes CDR1 SGHNT and CDR2 YYREEE (reference sequence). The CDR3 extends over 15 amino acids. In nucleotides, the CDR3 is TGTGCCAGCAGCCCTCCGGGGGCGCGGGACAATGAGCAGTTCTTC. It is translated as CASSPPGARDNEQFF.

This chain uses TRBV4-3 with TRBJ1-4, with a weak D call TRBD1 (6 bases). The germline gives CDR1 LGHNA, CDR2 YSLEER. V lost 0 bases, J lost 8 bases, and 25 bases lay in between. The CDR3 has 19 amino acids. The CDR3 DNA reads as TGCGCCAGCAGCCAAGATTTAAGAATACAGGGCACAGAAGACGAAAAACTGTTTTTT. This sequence encodes CASSQDLRIQGTEDEKLFF.

The chain joins TRBV7-2 to TRBJ2-5, with TRBD2 as a possible D gene (5 bases). The CDR3 covers 15 residues. Germline values: CDR1 SGHTA, CDR2 FQGNSA. With 5 bases removed from V and 4 bases from J, the gap between germline ends came to 17 bases. The CDR3 loop reads CASSRVGVRGETQYF. The CDR3 bases are TGTGCCAGCAGCAGAGTGGGAGTCCGAGGAGAGACCCAGTACTTC.

The chain uses TRBV4-3 and TRBJ2-2; D could derive from TRBD1 or TRBD2 (6 bases each). This CDR3 has 15 residues. CDR1 LGHNA and CDR2 YSLEER come from the germline V gene. V dropped 0 bases and J dropped 6 bases, with 11 bases sitting between them. The CDR3 loop reads CASSQDRGVPGELFF. In nucleotides, the CDR3 is TGCGCCAGCAGCCAAGATAGGGGGGTACCCGGGGAGCTGTTTTTT.

In DNA form, the CDR3 reads TGTGCCAGCAGCTTATTAGGGGGGTCCTATAATTCACCCCTCCACTTT. This encodes CASSLLGGSYNSPLHF. J is TRBJ1-6 and V is TRBV7-8, with a tentative D call TRBD1 (6 bases). The CDR3 covers 16 residues. V was trimmed by 2 bases and J by 1 base, leaving 9 bases between them. Looked up from germline, CDR1 is SGHVS and CDR2 is FQNEAQ. The whole variable domain, remainder taken from reference TRBV7-8 and TRBJ1-6, is GAGVSQSPRYKVAKRGQDVALRCDPISGHVSLFWYQQALGQGPEFLTYFQNEAQLDKSGLPSDRFFAERPEGSVSTLKIQRTQQEDSAVYLCASSLLGGSYNSPLHFGNGTRLTVT.

V gene TRBV28 combines with J gene TRBJ2-3; TRBD2 matches at 8 bases. Germline CDR1 and CDR2: MDHEN and SYDVKM. The CDR3 consists of 19 residues. J gave up 5 bases and V 3 bases, and 19 bases lay outside the gene matches. The CDR3, as DNA: TGTGCCAGCAGTTTCTTAGGCGCCGGGGGGGCCAATGGAAGAGATACGCAGTATTTT. Amino acid sequence: CASSFLGAGGANGRDTQYF.

This chain joins TRBV3-1 (or the pseudogene TRBV3-2) and TRBJ1-1; no definite D call. Germline CDR1 LGHDT, CDR2 YNNKEL (reference sequence). The CDR3 extends over 13 amino acids. V was pared by 6 bases and J by 0 bases, with 8 bases between. The DNA of the CDR3 is TGTGCCAGCAGTCTAAGGATGAACACTGAAGCTTTCTTT. Amino acids: CASSLRMNTEAFF.